Sequencing of this T cell receptor beta chain was carried out in a study of blood T cell repertoires in COVID-19. Profiling relied on immunoSEQ multiplex PCR, and the TCRdb table lists in-frame clones only, not all of them. The sample lists around 150,000 clones, roughly 77% seen once, with roughly a tenth in the top ten. This clone appeared once. This clonotype was obtained from a human donor in a cohort sampled during active COVID-19. Source material: peripheral blood.

The CDR3 loop reads CASSIQGAEQYF. The CDR3, as DNA: TGTGCCAGTAGTATACAGGGCGCCGAGCAGTACTTC. V usage is TRBV19 and J usage is TRBJ2-7; a possible D gene is TRBD1 (5 bases). Germline V lookup: CDR1 LNHDA, CDR2 SQIVND (reference sequence). V was cut by 2 bases and J by 6 bases, with 8 bases left in between. This CDR3 is 12 amino acids long.